This T cell receptor beta chain appears in the sequencing data of a study of identical twins. This clonotype has a handful of counts. Each cDNA held unique molecular identifiers, and template switching gave it a universal primer site. TCRdb itself ran the 5' RACE reads through MiXCR, one entry per CDR3 protein. The sample carries around 500,000 distinct CDR3 sequences, 12% to 15% recorded once. V dropped 7 bases and J dropped 0; count of bases not matched to a gene: 8. Germline lookup yields CDR1 SGHRS and CDR2 YFSETQ. The CDR3 sequence is 15 residues long. A further study also used this sample, focusing on yellow fever vaccine responses in identical twins.

The chain combines TRBV5-1 with TRBJ2-7, with 9 bases fitting TRBD2. Sequencing was carried out using CD4+ T cells sorted from blood. This clonotype was sampled from a woman aged 18-29 years in good health. As DNA, the CDR3 is TGCGCCAGCTCCTCGGGGACTAGCCTCTCCTACGAGCAGTACTTC. Translated, it gives CASSSGTSLSYEQYF.